This T cell receptor beta chain was captured in a study of human T cells and chemical hapten exposure. About the study: The patch tests put 0.01% DPC on the skin of the upper back and were read 6 days later.

CDR1 and CDR2 from the germline V gene are ENHRY and SYGVKD. This CDR3 has 14 amino acids. The ends were cut back, 3 bases at V and 1 base at J, with 9 bases in the middle. TCRdb reprocessed the RACE reads via MiXCR and lists one record per CDR3 protein. Here the sample spans about 380,000 distinct CDR3 sequences, 5.1% being singletons. This clonotype showed up many times. The time point denotes: pre-sensitization, week 0. The treatment is: therapeutic diphenylcyclopropenone sensitization with weekly scalp DPC. The chain links TRBV10-3 to TRBJ1-1; D unresolved. The sequence derives from a woman between 50 and 59 years old with alopecia areata. Some clones in this sample may be carry-over from other donors' samples. Specimen: whole blood, collected in connection with sensitization to the hapten diphenylcyclopropenone (DPC). CDR3 DNA: TGTGCCATCAGTGACGGGAGGAGGAACACTGAAGCTTTCTTT. It is translated as CAISDGRRNTEAFF.